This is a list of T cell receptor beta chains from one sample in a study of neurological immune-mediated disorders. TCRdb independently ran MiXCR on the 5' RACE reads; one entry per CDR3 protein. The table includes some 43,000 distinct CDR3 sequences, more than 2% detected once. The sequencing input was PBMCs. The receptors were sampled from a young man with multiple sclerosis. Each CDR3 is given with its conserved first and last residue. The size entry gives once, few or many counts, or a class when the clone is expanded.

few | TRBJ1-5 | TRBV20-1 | CSASVPGRANQPQHF
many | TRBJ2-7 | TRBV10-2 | CASSEGLKGPYEQYF
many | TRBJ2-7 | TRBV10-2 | CASSETEGEQYF
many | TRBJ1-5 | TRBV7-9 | CASSSDRFGGNQPQHF
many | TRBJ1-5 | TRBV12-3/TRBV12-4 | CASRSGTGYQPQHF
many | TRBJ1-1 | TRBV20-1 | CSARVEARNTEAFF
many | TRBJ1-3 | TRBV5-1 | CASSLEVQGAPGNTIYF
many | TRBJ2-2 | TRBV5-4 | CASSLLLGGANTGELFF
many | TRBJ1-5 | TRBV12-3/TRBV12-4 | CASSLRWGRGNSNQPQHF
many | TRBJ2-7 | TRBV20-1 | CSAGTTSYEQYF
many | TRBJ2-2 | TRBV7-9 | CASSHLRGGGSTGELFF
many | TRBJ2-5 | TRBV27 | CASSPWGQVKETQYF
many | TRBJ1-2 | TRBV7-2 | CASSSYRGEIYGYTF
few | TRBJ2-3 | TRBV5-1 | CASSTPTGGRLDTQYF
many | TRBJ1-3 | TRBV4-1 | CASSQGGAGGNTIYF
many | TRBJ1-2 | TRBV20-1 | CSATHHVNYGYTF
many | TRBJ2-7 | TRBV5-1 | CASSLRLGQDSYEQYF
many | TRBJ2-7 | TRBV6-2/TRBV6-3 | CASSYADRGGYEQYF
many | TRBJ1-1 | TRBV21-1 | CASSEDRGLGTEAFF
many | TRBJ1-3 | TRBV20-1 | CSATRPGSGNTIYF
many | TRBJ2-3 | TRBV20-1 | CSASQLTHTDTQYF
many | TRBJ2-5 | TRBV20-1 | CSARGDRQETQYF
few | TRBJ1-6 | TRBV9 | CASSVGPRGDSTLNF
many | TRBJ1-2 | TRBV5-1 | CASSSGTANYGYTF
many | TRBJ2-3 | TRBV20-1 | CSARGFRVVFEGTDTQYF
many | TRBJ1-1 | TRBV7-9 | CASRDYRGPTEAFF
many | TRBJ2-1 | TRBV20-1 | CSEKGVGGDYNEQFF
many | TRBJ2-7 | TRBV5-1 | CASRRDSFSNEQYF
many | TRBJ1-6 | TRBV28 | CASRGTGAHNSPLHF
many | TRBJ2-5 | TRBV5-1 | CASSQGQRQETQYF
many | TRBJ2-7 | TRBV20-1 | CSASGGDYEQYF
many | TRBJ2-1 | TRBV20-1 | CSAFLLSSWGANNEQFF
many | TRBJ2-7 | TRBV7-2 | CASSQQGGQYF
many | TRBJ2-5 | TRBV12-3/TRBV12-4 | CASSLRGQGVRTQYF
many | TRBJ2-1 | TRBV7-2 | CASSVGGEQFF
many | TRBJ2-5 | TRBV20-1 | CSATERAQETQYF
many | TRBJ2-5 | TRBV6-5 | CASSYSSTRMEETQYF